The 17 T cell receptor beta chains below all came from one sample that was sequenced in a study of human T cells and chemical hapten exposure. TCRdb called the RACE reads again in MiXCR, with one record for every CDR3 protein. The sample comprises about 52,000 distinct CDR3 sequences, about 10% of which are singletons, and 16% rests with the top ten. The time point was: patch test 3, about 24 weeks after DPC sensitization. Treatment denoted: therapeutic diphenylcyclopropenone sensitization with weekly scalp DPC. The sample in question was whole blood, obtained in connection with sensitization to the hapten diphenylcyclopropenone (DPC). These receptors were obtained from a middle-aged woman with alopecia areata. Some clones in this sample may be carry-over from other donors' samples.

This clonotype was counted only a few times. The V gene is TRBV15, the J gene TRBJ2-4, with 7 positions matching TRBD1. The CDR3 has 16 amino acids. Germline V gene lookup returns CDR1 LNHNV and CDR2 YYDKDF (reference sequence). The trim removed 5 bases at V and 2 bases at J, leaving 9 bases unmatched. The CDR3 DNA is TGTGCCACCAGCTCCGGGGACAGCGTTACCAAAAACATTCAGTACTTC. Amino acid sequence: CATSSGDSVTKNIQYF.

This clonotype showed up many times. CDR3: CSARGGNTEAFF. CDR3 sequence (DNA): TGCAGTGCTAGAGGAGGGAACACTGAAGCTTTCTTT. The chain couples TRBV20-1 to TRBJ1-1; D gene ambiguous. The CDR3 consists of 12 residues. CDR1 and CDR2 (germline): DFQATT, SNEGSKA (reference sequence). Trimming pared 1 base from V and 1 base from J, leaving 4 bases between.

The chain is built from TRBV6-5 and TRBJ2-3; 7 bases match TRBD2. The CDR3 contains 15 residues. Unmatched junction bases numbered 4, after V lost 2 bases and J lost 2 bases. Per germline, CDR1 MNHEY and CDR2 SVGAGI. The CDR3 protein is CASSYRGSPTDTQYF. CDR3 nucleotides: TGTGCCAGCAGTTACCGCGGGAGCCCCACAGATACGCAGTATTTT.

V and J are TRBV11-2 and TRBJ1-5, with TRBD1 identical over 7 bases. The CDR3 covers 15 residues. CDR1 is SGHAT, CDR2 FQNNGV, per germline. The trim removed 5 bases at V and 0 bases at J, leaving 4 bases unmatched. In DNA form, the CDR3 reads TGTGCCAGCAGCCGTACAGGGGATAGCAATCAGCCCCAGCATTTT. Translation gives CASSRTGDSNQPQHF.

This clonotype was seen at least ten times. CDR3 in DNA: TGCGCCAGCAGCGGAGGAGCCTCTGGAAACACCATATATTTT. This codes for CASSGGASGNTIYF. The chain carries TRBV5-1 and TRBJ1-3; D not resolved. CDR3 size: 14 residues. The V end lost 4 bases, the J end lost 0 bases, and 8 bases lay between the germline ends. CDR1 and CDR2 (germline): SGHRS, YFSETQ.

The V gene is TRBV5-1, the J gene TRBJ2-1, with 11 bases matching TRBD2. The V gene's germline CDR1 is SGHRS and CDR2 YFSETQ. The CDR3 extends over 17 amino acids. J lost 10 bases, V lost 1 base, and 13 bases had no gene match. The CDR3 loop is CASSLRRDTGTSGEQFF. The DNA of the CDR3 is TGCGCCAGCAGCTTGAGGCGGGACACCGGGACTAGCGGAGAGCAGTTCTTC.

This clonotype was counted many times. V is TRBV6-2 or TRBV6-3 and J is TRBJ2-2, with 10 bases that match TRBD1. The V gene's germline CDR1 is MNHEY and CDR2 SVGEGT. CDR3 size: 15 residues. Unmatched junction bases numbered 8, after V lost 8 bases and J lost 5 bases. The DNA of the CDR3 is TGTGCCAGCCTTCGGAGACAGGGGGCAACCGGGGAGCTGTTTTTT. Translating it yields CASLRRQGATGELFF.

This clonotype was recorded a few times. The chain combines TRBV6-6 with TRBJ2-5; D is uncertain. The V end lost 0 bases, the J end lost 2 bases, and 13 bases lay between the germline ends. This CDR3 is built from 16 residues. Germline V lookup: CDR1 MNHNY, CDR2 SVGAGI (reference sequence). The CDR3 region is CASSYSATPLQETQYF. The CDR3 region has the DNA TGTGCCAGCAGTTACTCAGCGACTCCACTACAAGAGACCCAGTACTTC.

The gene calls are TRBV28 and TRBJ2-4; 8 bases agree with TRBD1. This CDR3 contains 15 residues. The V segment lost 2 bases and the J segment 3 bases; nucleotides outside the gene matches: 3. Germline CDR1 and CDR2: MDHEN and SYDVKM. The DNA of the CDR3 is TGTGCCAGCAGTTTACAGGGGGCGGGCAAAAACATTCAGTACTTC. Its translation: CASSLQGAGKNIQYF.

The table lists this clonotype with many counts. The DNA of the CDR3 is TGCGCCAGCAGCTTGGAAGGGGGTCGGACTGAAGCTTTCTTT. Protein sequence: CASSLEGGRTEAFF. This chain joins TRBV5-1 and TRBJ1-1; D might be TRBD1 (6 bases). In germline, CDR1 is SGHRS, CDR2 YFSETQ. V lost 0 bases to trimming and J lost 5 bases, with 11 bases between them. The CDR3 is made up of 14 amino acids.

In its sample, this clonotype was seen a few times. The V and J genes are TRBV5-1 and TRBJ1-6; TRBD1 agrees at 10 bases. J lost 12 bases, V lost 0 bases, and 9 bases had no gene match. The CDR3 has 16 residues. Germline-derived CDR1 and CDR2 are SGHRS and YFSETQ. The CDR3 DNA reads as TGCGCCAGCAGCTTGGAAGGGACAGGGGCCGTATTACCCCTCCACTTT. Protein: CASSLEGTGAVLPLHF.

This clonotype has a count of ten or more. The V and J genes are TRBV29-1 and TRBJ1-4; no firm D call. Germline V gene data show CDR1 as SQVTM and CDR2 as ANQGSEA. CDR3 size: 13 residues. Deletions cut 0 bases from V and 8 bases from J, with 10 bases between. The CDR3 DNA is TGCAGCGTTGAAGATCGCGAACGGGAAAAACTGTTTTTT. It encodes CSVEDREREKLFF.

This clonotype was counted between two and nine times. For the CDR3, the DNA is TGTGCCAGCAGCCAAGATCCCCTGGGGGCCGAACTCTATGGCTACACCTTC. As protein: CASSQDPLGAELYGYTF. The V and J genes are TRBV4-2 and TRBJ1-2; a possible D gene is TRBD1 (6 bases). V lost 0 bases, J lost 4 bases, and 18 bases lay in between. Germline CDR1 LGHNA, CDR2 YNFKEQ. This CDR3 is built from 17 residues.

CDR3 loop: CASSDSLAGGNEQFF. CDR3 sequence (DNA): TGTGCCAGCAGTGACTCCCTAGCGGGGGGGAATGAGCAGTTCTTC. The chain is built from TRBV6-4 and TRBJ2-1, with 12 bases fitting TRBD2. Trimming took 0 bases from V and 7 from J; bases not matched to a gene: 1. Germline CDR1 reads MRHNA; CDR2 reads SNTAGT. This CDR3 has 15 amino acids.

The CDR3 loop is CASRGLAYGYTF. Here the CDR3 DNA reads TGTGCCTCCAGAGGACTTGCCTATGGCTACACCTTC. This chain joins TRBV6-2 or TRBV6-3 and TRBJ1-2; no definite D call. The CDR3 has 12 residues. Germline CDR1 is MNHEY and CDR2 is SVGEGT. Trimming shortened V by 11 bases and J by 4 bases, and 14 bases separated the two germline ends.

The CDR3 sequence: CASSQYRNSPLHF. In nucleotides, the CDR3 is TGTGCCAGCAGTCAATACAGGAATTCACCCCTCCACTTT. The gene calls are TRBV2 and TRBJ1-6; D may be TRBD1 (5 bases). This CDR3 spans 13 amino acids. V dropped 5 bases and J dropped 7 bases, with 9 bases sitting between them. In germline, CDR1 is SNHLY, CDR2 FYNNEI.

In DNA, the CDR3 is TGCGCCAGCAGATACTCGGGACAGGGCTCCTACGAGCAGTACTTC. Protein sequence: CASRYSGQGSYEQYF. This rearrangement joins TRBV5-1 to TRBJ2-7; 9 bases map to TRBD1. J gave up 0 bases and V 5 bases, and 6 bases lay outside the gene matches. This CDR3 region has 15 residues. Germline CDR1 is SGHRS and CDR2 is YFSETQ.